This TCR beta chain was captured by sequencing in a study of T cells in Graves' hyperthyroidism and ophthalmopathy. Looking at the study overall: Sampling of peripheral blood happened at initial diagnosis, prior to any treatment. Broader study findings: Onset of ophthalmopathy came a median around 6.2 months after the model predicted it. Separation of ophthalmopathy from stable hyperthyroidism was achieved by a 13 V-J model.

Trimming removed 4 bases from V and 0 bases from J; junction bases left unmatched: 6. Per germline, CDR1 LGHDT and CDR2 YNNKEL (reference sequence). CDR3 length: 17 amino acids. Amplified TCR beta CDR3 regions derived from RNA transcripts. TCR CDR3 underwent first-round RT-PCR with the HTBI primer set. TCRdb itself ran the multiplex PCR reads through MiXCR, one entry per CDR3 protein. Of 450,000 to 500,000 distinct CDR3 sequences in the sample, around a fifth were seen once. In the case of this clonotype: Its cognate antigen is unknown.

The specimen sequenced was blood. V usage is TRBV3-1 and J usage is TRBJ2-6, with TRBD1 matching over 7 bases. The clonotype originates from a woman in her sixties or seventies with Graves' ophthalmopathy. The CDR3 loop is CASSRGTARSGANVLTF. CDR3 DNA sequence: TGTGCCAGCAGCCGGGGGACAGCGCGCTCTGGGGCCAACGTCCTGACTTTC.